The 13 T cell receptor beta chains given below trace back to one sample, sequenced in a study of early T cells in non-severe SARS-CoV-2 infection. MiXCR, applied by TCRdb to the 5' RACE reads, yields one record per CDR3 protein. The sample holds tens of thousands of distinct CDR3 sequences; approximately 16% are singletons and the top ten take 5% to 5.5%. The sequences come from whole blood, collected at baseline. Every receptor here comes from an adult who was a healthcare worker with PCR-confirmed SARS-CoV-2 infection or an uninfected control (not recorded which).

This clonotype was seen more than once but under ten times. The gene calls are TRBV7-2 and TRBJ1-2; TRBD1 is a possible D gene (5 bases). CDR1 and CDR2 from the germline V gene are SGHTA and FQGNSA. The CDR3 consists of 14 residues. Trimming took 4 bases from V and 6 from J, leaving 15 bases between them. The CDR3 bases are TGTGCCAGCAGCTCCCTAGGACAAGCCCATGGCTACACCTTC. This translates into CASSSLGQAHGYTF.

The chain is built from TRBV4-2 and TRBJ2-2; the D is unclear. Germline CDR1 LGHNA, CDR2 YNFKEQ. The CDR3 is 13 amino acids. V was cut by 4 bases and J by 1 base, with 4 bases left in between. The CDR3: CASSLENTGELFF. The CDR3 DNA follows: TGTGCCAGCAGCCTCGAGAACACCGGGGAGCTGTTTTTT.

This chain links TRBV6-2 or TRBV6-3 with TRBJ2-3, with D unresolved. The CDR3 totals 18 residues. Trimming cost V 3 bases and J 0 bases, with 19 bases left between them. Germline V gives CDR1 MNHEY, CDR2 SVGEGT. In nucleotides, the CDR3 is TGTGCCAGCAGTTATCCTCGGGCCTCCGTCCCTAGCACAGATACGCAGTATTTT. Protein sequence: CASSYPRASVPSTDTQYF.

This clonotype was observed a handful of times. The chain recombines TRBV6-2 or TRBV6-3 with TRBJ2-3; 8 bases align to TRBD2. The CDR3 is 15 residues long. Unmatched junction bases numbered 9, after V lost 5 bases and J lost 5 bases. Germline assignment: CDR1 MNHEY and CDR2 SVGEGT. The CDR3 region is CASSPSGSWRDTQYF. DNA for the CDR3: TGTGCCAGCAGTCCCAGCGGGAGCTGGAGAGATACGCAGTATTTT.

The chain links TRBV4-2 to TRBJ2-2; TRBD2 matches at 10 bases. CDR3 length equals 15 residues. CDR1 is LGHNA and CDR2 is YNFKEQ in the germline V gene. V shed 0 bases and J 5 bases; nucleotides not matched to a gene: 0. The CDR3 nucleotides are TGTGCCAGCAGCCAAGAAGCGGGAGGGACCGGGGAGCTGTTTTTT. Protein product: CASSQEAGGTGELFF.

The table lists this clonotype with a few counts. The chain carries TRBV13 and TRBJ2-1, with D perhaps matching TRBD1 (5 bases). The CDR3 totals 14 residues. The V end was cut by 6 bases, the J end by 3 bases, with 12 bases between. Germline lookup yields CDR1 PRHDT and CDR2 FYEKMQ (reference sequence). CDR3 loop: CASRRIDSYNEQFF. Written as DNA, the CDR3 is TGTGCCAGCAGGAGAATTGACAGCTACAATGAGCAGTTCTTC.

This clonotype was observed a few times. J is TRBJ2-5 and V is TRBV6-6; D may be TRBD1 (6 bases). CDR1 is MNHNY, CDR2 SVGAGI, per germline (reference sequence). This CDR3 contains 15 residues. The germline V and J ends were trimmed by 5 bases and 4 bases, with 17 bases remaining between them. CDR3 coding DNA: TGTGCCAGCAGTCCGATCCATGACAGGCGAGAGACCCAGTACTTC. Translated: CASSPIHDRRETQYF.

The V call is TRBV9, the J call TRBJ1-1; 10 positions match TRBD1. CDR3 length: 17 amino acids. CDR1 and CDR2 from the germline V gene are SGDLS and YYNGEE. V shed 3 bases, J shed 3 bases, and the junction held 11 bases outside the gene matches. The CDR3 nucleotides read TGTGCCAGCAGCGGGCGGGACAGGGGAGGTTTGGACACTGAAGCTTTCTTT. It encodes CASSGRDRGGLDTEAFF.

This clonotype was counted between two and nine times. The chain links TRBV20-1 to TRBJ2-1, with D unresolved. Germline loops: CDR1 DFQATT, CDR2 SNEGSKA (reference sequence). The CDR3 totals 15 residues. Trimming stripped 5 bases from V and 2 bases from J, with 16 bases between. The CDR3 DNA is TGCAGTGCTCGCAAGCCTTGGGATACCTACAATGAGCAGTTCTTC. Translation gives CSARKPWDTYNEQFF.

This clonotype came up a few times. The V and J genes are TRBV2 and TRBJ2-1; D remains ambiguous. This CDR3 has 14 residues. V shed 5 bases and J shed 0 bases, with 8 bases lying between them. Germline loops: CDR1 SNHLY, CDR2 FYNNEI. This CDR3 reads CASSTMSSYNEQFF. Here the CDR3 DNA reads TGTGCCAGCAGTACCATGAGCTCCTACAATGAGCAGTTCTTC.

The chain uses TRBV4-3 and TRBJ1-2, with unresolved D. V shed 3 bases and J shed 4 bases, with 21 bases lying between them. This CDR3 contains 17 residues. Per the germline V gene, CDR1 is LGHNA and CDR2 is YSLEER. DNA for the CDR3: TGCGCCAGCAGCCAGACCCCTGGGTTAGGCGGACCCTATGGCTACACCTTC. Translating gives CASSQTPGLGGPYGYTF.

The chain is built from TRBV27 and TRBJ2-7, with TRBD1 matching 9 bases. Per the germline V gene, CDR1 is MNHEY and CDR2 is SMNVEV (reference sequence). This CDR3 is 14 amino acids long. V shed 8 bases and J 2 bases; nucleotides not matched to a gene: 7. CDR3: CASQMDRGTYEQYF. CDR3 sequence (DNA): TGTGCCAGCCAAATGGACAGGGGTACCTACGAGCAGTACTTC.

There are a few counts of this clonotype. CDR3 sequence: CASSLAGGEQYF. For the CDR3, the DNA is TGTGCCAGCAGCTTAGCGGGGGGCGAGCAGTACTTC. The chain recombines TRBV7-6 with TRBJ2-7, with a weak D call TRBD2 (6 bases). The CDR3 has 12 residues. Per germline, CDR1 SGHVS and CDR2 FNYEAQ. With 0 bases removed from V and 6 bases from J, the gap between germline ends came to 6 bases.